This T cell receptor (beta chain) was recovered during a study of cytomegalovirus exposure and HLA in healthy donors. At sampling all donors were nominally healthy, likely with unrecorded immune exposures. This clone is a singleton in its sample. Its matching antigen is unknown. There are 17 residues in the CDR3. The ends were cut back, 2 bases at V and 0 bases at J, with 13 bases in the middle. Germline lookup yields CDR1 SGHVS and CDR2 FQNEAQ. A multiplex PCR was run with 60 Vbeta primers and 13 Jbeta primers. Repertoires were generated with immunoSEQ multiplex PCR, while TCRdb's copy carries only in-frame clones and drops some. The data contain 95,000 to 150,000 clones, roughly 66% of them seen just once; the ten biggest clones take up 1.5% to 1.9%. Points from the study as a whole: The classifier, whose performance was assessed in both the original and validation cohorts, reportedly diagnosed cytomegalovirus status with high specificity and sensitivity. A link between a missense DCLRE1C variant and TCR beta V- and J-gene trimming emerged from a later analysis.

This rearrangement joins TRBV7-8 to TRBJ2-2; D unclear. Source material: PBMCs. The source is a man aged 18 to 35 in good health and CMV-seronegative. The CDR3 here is CASSLSLWPPNTGELFF. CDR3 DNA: TGTGCCAGCAGCTTAAGTCTCTGGCCCCCGAACACCGGGGAGCTGTTTTTT.